Listed below are T cell receptor beta chains from one sample, sequenced in a study of neurological immune-mediated disorders. TCRdb fed the 5' RACE reads into MiXCR, producing one record per CDR3 protein. The sample holds over 90,000 distinct CDR3 sequences, approximately 10% seen once. The sample was PBMCs. The receptors here all came from a female donor with HTLV-1-associated myelopathy (HAM/TSP). CDR3s include the opening cysteine and the closing phenylalanine or tryptophan. D genes are given only for firm matches. Rows may omit the clone size; those that give it use once, few, many or a size class.

DNA: TGTGCCAGCAACCTAGGGAGGAATTCACCCCTCCACTTT
CDR3: CASNLGRNSPLHF
J: TRBJ1-6
D: NA
size: few
V: TRBV12-3/TRBV12-4

DNA: TGTGCCAGCAGTGATCCGGGACAGGGTTTCTACGAGCAGTACTTC
CDR3: CASSDPGQGFYEQYF
J: TRBJ2-7
D: TRBD1
size: many
V: TRBV12-3/TRBV12-4

DNA: TGTGCCAGCAGCGCGAGGGACAGATCCCCTAGCAATCAGCCCCAGCATTTT
CDR3: CASSARDRSPSNQPQHF
J: TRBJ1-5
D: TRBD1
size: many
V: TRBV9

DNA: TGCAGTGCTCCGAGACAGGGTGCGGAAGATGGCTACACCTTC
CDR3: CSAPRQGAEDGYTF
J: TRBJ1-2
D: TRBD1
size: many
V: TRBV20-1

DNA: TGCGCCAGCAGCGACAGACCCGGGGGGATGAACACCGGGGAGCTGTTTTTT
CDR3: CASSDRPGGMNTGELFF
J: TRBJ2-2
D: TRBD2
size: many
V: TRBV5-1

DNA: TGCGCCAGCAGCTTGGGGCGCCAACAACCCAATCAGCCCCAGCATTTT
CDR3: CASSLGRQQPNQPQHF
J: TRBJ1-5
D: NA
size: many
V: TRBV5-1

DNA: TGCAGTGCTGGAAATAGCGGGGGCGTCTACAATGAGCAGTTCTTC
CDR3: CSAGNSGGVYNEQFF
J: TRBJ2-1
D: TRBD2
size: many
V: TRBV20-1

DNA: TGTGCCAGCAGTCCGCTCCGGACGGGGGCGCAGTATTTT
CDR3: CASSPLRTGAQYF
J: TRBJ2-3
D: NA
size: many
V: TRBV12-3/TRBV12-4

DNA: TGTGCCAGCAGCTGGGGACTCACTGGGGCGGGAGATACGCAGTATTTT
CDR3: CASSWGLTGAGDTQYF
J: TRBJ2-3
D: NA
size: many
V: TRBV7-2

DNA: TGCGCCAGCAGCACCGGGACCCCCAAGGATACGCAGTATTTT
CDR3: CASSTGTPKDTQYF
J: TRBJ2-3
D: NA
size: many
V: TRBV5-1

DNA: TGTGCCAGCAGTTACTCGTATCGGGGGGGCGGTGGCAATGAGCAGTTCTTC
CDR3: CASSYSYRGGGGNEQFF
J: TRBJ2-1
D: TRBD2
size: many
V: TRBV6-6

DNA: TGCAGTGCTAGACCACTAGGGACTAGCACAGATACGCAGTATTTT
CDR3: CSARPLGTSTDTQYF
J: TRBJ2-3
D: NA
size: many
V: TRBV20-1

DNA: TGTGCCAGCAGTTACTCAGGGAGCTCCTACGAGCAGTACTTC
CDR3: CASSYSGSSYEQYF
J: TRBJ2-7
D: NA
size: many
V: TRBV6-5

DNA: TGCGCCAGCAGCTTGGCGGACAGGCGATATCAAGAGACCCAGTACTTC
CDR3: CASSLADRRYQETQYF
J: TRBJ2-5
D: TRBD1
size: NA
V: TRBV5-1

DNA: TGCGCCAGCAGTGAAGGGACTAGCGGGGCCCAGGAGACCCAGTACTTC
CDR3: CASSEGTSGAQETQYF
J: TRBJ2-5
D: TRBD2
size: NA
V: TRBV10-1

DNA: TGTGCCAGCAGTTACTACTCTAGCGGGGGAACGGACACCGGGGAGCTGTTTTTT
CDR3: CASSYYSSGGTDTGELFF
J: TRBJ2-2
D: TRBD2
size: few
V: TRBV6-5

DNA: TGCAGTGCTAGAGTTATACAGGGGGGCAATCAGCCCCAGCATTTT
CDR3: CSARVIQGGNQPQHF
J: TRBJ1-5
D: TRBD1
size: many
V: TRBV20-1

DNA: TGTGCCAGTAGTATCTCCCAGACCGGGGAGCTGTTTTTT
CDR3: CASSISQTGELFF
J: TRBJ2-2
D: NA
size: many
V: TRBV19

DNA: TGCGCCAGCAGCTTGGAGCGGGGGGGGTCAGATACGCAGTATTTT
CDR3: CASSLERGGSDTQYF
J: TRBJ2-3
D: TRBD2
size: many
V: TRBV5-1

DNA: TGTGCCAGCAGTCACCGGCTTAGGGGACCCGGGGCCAACGTCCTGACTTTC
CDR3: CASSHRLRGPGANVLTF
J: TRBJ2-6
D: NA
size: many
V: TRBV12-3/TRBV12-4

DNA: TGTGCCAGCAGTTTAGCGGGACAGGGCCTTTGGGGTCAGCCCCAGCATTTT
CDR3: CASSLAGQGLWGQPQHF
J: TRBJ1-5
D: TRBD1
size: few
V: TRBV12-3/TRBV12-4

DNA: TGCGCCAGCAGCTTGTCGGCCCCGCAGGAGACCCAGTACTTC
CDR3: CASSLSAPQETQYF
J: TRBJ2-5
D: NA
size: many
V: TRBV5-1

DNA: TGTGCCAGCAGTTCCAAAGGTTCCTACGAGCAGTACTTC
CDR3: CASSSKGSYEQYF
J: TRBJ2-7
D: NA
size: few
V: TRBV5-4

DNA: TGCGCCAGCAGCGACGTAGCGGGGGCGGAGACCCAGTACTTC
CDR3: CASSDVAGAETQYF
J: TRBJ2-5
D: TRBD2
size: many
V: TRBV5-1

DNA: TGTGCCAGCAGCGCCCGGGGGTACTCCGGGGAGCTGTTTTTT
CDR3: CASSARGYSGELFF
J: TRBJ2-2
D: NA
size: many
V: TRBV9

DNA: TGTGCCAGCAGCCATCTGGGACAGGAGAATCAGCCCCAGCATTTT
CDR3: CASSHLGQENQPQHF
J: TRBJ1-5
D: TRBD1
size: NA
V: TRBV16